This TCR beta chain was retrieved from a study of identical twins. There are a few counts of this clonotype. In TCRdb, the 5' RACE reads were re-called with MiXCR into one record per CDR3 protein. The table lists about 470,000 distinct CDR3 sequences, roughly 26% of them singletons. This sample was shared with a second study, whose subject was T cells expressing NK-cell markers.

The sequence came from a woman aged 18-29 years in good health. Sequencing was done on a sample of CD4+ T cells sorted from blood.

The CDR3 coding sequence is TGTGCCAGCAGCGCTCGGACAAACGTTTTAGGGGAGACCCAGTACTTC. Its protein product is CASSARTNVLGETQYF. This chain joins TRBV7-9 and TRBJ2-5; D possibly corresponds to TRBD1 (5 bases). V shed 5 bases and J shed 5 bases, with 21 bases lying between them. Germline CDR1 is SEHNR and CDR2 is FQNEAQ (reference sequence). This CDR3 contains 16 residues. The variable domain in full, completed from reference TRBV7-9 and TRBJ2-5, reads DTGVSQNPRHKITKRGQNVTFRCDPISEHNRLYWYRQTLGQGPEFLTYFQNEAQLEKSRLLSDRFSAERPKGSFSTLEIQRTEQGDSAMYLCASSARTNVLGETQYFGPGTRLLVL.